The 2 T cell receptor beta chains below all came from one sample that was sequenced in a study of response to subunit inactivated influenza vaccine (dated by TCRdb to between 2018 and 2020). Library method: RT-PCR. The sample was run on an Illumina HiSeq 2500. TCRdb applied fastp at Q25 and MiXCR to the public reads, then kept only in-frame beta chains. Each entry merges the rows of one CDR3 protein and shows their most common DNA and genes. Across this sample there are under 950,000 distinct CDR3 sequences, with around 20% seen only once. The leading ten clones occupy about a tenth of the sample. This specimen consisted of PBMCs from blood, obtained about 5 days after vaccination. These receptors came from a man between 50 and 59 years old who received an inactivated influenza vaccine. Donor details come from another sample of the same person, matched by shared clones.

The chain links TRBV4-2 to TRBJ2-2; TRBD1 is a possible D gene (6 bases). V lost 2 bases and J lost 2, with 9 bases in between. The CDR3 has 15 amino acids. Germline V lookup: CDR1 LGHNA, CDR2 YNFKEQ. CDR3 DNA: TGTGCCAGCAGCCAAATGGGACAAAACACCGGGGAGCTGTTTTTT. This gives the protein CASSQMGQNTGELFF.

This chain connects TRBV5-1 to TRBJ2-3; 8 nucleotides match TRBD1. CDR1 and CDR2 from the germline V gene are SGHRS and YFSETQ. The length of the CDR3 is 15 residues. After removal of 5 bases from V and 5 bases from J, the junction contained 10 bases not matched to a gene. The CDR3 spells CASRAQGAFGDTQYF. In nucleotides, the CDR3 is TGCGCCAGCAGGGCGCAGGGGGCTTTCGGAGATACGCAGTATTTT.